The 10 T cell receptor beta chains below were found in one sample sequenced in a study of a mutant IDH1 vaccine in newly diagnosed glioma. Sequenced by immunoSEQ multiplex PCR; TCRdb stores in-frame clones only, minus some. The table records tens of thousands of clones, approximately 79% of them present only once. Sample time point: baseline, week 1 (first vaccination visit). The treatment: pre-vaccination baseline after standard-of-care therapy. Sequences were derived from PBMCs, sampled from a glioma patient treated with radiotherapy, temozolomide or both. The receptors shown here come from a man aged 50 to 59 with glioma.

Here the CDR3 reads CATSITVTNQPQHF. As DNA, the CDR3 is TGTGCCACCAGCATTACGGTTACCAATCAGCCCCAGCATTTT. The chain recombines TRBV15 with TRBJ1-5; D not certain. The germline V gene encodes CDR1 LNHNV and CDR2 YYDKDF (reference sequence). The CDR3 consists of 14 residues. V lost 4 bases and J lost 3, with 10 bases in between. The entire variable domain, with the rest obtained from reference TRBV15 and TRBJ1-5, is as follows: DAMVIQNPRYQVTQFGKPVTLSCSQTLNHNVMYWYQQKSSQAPKLLFHYYDKDFNNEADTPDNFQSRRPNTSFCFLDIRSPGLGDTAMYLCATSITVTNQPQHFGDGTRLSIL.

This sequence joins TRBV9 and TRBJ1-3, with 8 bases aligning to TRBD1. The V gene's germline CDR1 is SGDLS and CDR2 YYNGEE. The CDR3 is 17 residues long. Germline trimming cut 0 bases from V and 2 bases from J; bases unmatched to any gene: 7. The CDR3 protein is CASSVGMQGATGNTIYF. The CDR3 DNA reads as TGTGCCAGCAGCGTAGGCATGCAGGGGGCAACTGGAAACACCATATATTTT.

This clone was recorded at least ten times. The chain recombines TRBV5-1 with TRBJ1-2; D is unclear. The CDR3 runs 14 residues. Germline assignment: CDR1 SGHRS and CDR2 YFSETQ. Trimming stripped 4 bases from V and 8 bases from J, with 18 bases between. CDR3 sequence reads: CASSPESLSWGYTF. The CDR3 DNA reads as TGCGCCAGCAGCCCCGAGTCCCTTTCCTGGGGCTACACCTTC.

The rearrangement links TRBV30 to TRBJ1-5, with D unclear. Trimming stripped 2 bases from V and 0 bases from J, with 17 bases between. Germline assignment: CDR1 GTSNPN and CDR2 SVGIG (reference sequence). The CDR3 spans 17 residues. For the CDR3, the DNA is TGTGCCTGGAGTAAGACACCCGGCCTTTATAGCAATCAGCCCCAGCATTTT. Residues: CAWSKTPGLYSNQPQHF. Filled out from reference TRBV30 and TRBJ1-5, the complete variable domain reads SQTIHQWPATLVQPVGSPLSLECTVEGTSNPNLYWYRQAAGRGLQLLFYSVGIGQISSEVPQNLSASRPQDRQFILSSKKLLLSDSGFYLCAWSKTPGLYSNQPQHFGDGTRLSIL.

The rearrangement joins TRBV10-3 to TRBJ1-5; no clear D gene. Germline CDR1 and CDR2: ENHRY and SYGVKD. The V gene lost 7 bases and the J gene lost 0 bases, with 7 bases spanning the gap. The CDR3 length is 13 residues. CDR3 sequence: CAIKADSNQPQHF. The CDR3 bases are TGTGCCATCAAGGCGGATAGCAATCAGCCCCAGCATTTT.

The CDR3 DNA sequence: TGTGCCAGCAGTGCTCAGGGGGGCACTGAAGCTTTCTTT. Translating it yields CASSAQGGTEAFF. The chain employs TRBV2 and TRBJ1-1; 7 nucleotides match TRBD1. CDR3 length equals 13 residues. The trim removed 4 bases at V and 4 bases at J, leaving 3 bases unmatched. The germline CDR1 and CDR2 sequences are SNHLY and FYNNEI.

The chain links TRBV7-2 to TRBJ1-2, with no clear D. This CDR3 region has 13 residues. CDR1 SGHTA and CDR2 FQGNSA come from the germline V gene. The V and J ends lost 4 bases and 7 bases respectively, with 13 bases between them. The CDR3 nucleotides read TGTGCCAGCAGCTCCCTCCACGAGGGTGGCTACACCTTC. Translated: CASSSLHEGGYTF.

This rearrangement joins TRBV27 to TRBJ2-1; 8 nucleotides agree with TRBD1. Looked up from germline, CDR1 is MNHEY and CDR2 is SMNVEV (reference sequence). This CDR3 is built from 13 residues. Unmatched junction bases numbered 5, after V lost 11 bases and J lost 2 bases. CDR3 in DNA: TGTGCCGCGGACAGGGCCACCTACAATGAGCAGTTCTTC. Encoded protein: CAADRATYNEQFF.

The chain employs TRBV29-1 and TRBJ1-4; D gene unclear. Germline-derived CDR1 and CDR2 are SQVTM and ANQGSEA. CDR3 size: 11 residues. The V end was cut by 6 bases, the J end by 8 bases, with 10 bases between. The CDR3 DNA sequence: TGCAGCGTCACCTTCGGGGAAAAACTGTTTTTT. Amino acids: CSVTFGEKLFF.

As DNA, the CDR3 is TGCGCCAGCAGCAACGGGGCCGATAGTGAGCAGTTCTTC. This gives the protein CASSNGADSEQFF. This chain joins TRBV5-1 and TRBJ2-1; D tentatively reads TRBD1 or TRBD2 (5 bases each). The CDR3 has 13 amino acids. Trimming took 4 bases from V and 9 from J, leaving 14 bases between them. The germline gives CDR1 SGHRS, CDR2 YFSETQ.